The entry below describes one TCR beta chain. The data belong to a study of blood T cell repertoires in COVID-19. Study summary: Acute-phase and convalescent COVID-19 samples originated in the United States, Italy and Spain.

Libraries were prepared by immunoSEQ multiplex PCR; TCRdb keeps only in-frame clonotypes and omits some of them. The sample shows some 300,000 clones, roughly 91% of them seen only once. From germline, CDR1 is MNHEY and CDR2 SMNVEV (reference sequence). Trimming left V 8 bases short and J 8 bases short, with 18 bases between. The CDR3 totals 14 residues. Individuals drawn from 20 to 30 US areas were about 18 to 89 years old. This TCR came from a woman aged 45-59 years who had been exposed to COVID-19. The J gene is TRBJ1-4, the V gene TRBV27; D is unresolved. The sample was PBMCs or T cells enriched from blood (not recorded which). The CDR3 spells CASRLIGLGEKLFF. The CDR3 DNA sequence: TGTGCCAGCCGACTGATAGGCCTTGGCGAAAAACTGTTTTTT.